This entry is about one TCR beta chain. Its specific antigen is unknown. Within one base of it there is no much larger clone, and no base qualities were kept. Trimming takes 7 bases from V and 8 bases from J, and the germline ends sit 26 bases apart. There are 16 amino acids in the CDR3, from cysteine to phenylalanine inclusive. CDR3 DNA only is kept here, 48 bases in frame from base 1. CDR1 and CDR2 are read off the germline V gene as LGHNA and YSLEER. The CDR3 regions of human TCRbeta chains were analyzed by immunosequencing. In the source study's methods: TCRs in the repertoires were compared against a reference library of SARS-CoV-2-specific TCRs that had been generated with the MIRA antigen-specificity platform. Breadth meant the fraction of unique TCRs that were SARS-CoV-2-associated, whereas depth meant the fraction of total T cells that were SARS-CoV-2-associated. Using the MIRA data, each spike-specific TCR was mapped to the spike region that the TCR reacts to and placed in a CD4 or CD8 class. Log10-transformed breadth and depth values were compared by one-way ANOVA with Sidak's multiple comparisons tests. TCRdb limited this immuneACCESS table to in-frame rearrangements with V and J called. A share of clones is missing; checked studies link under half to unresolved V genes, and the rest is unexplained. That table gives V, J and clone size, and the DNA gave D and trimming. The sample table holds fewer than 120,000 clones, of which roughly four fifths were seen once. The ten largest clones capture 4.6% of the sample.

This record comes from a study of T cell responses to AZD1222 COVID-19 vaccine (dated by TCRdb to the early 2020s). About the study as a whole: AZD1222 recipients whose second dose came at about 4 weeks and those whose second dose came at about 12 weeks were combined into one group, since spike-specific TCR depth and breadth did not differ between the two schedules. A total of 240 or so trial participants underwent TCR sequencing, of whom 207 had received two doses of AZD1222 and approximately 25 had received two doses of the MenACWY control vaccine. Trial participants were enrolled into age subgroups of 18-55, 56-69 and 70-plus years, which contained roughly 140, 27 and 60 TCR-sequenced participants, respectively. The paper's findings and limits, for the study overall: In the small 56-69-year group, the increase in depth fell short of significance, most likely because of low power. Reportedly, almost half of the unique spike-specific TCRs recognized epitopes lying outside the regions that are mutated in the B.1.351 and B.1.1.7 variants. CD4 TCRs associated with the vaccine covered the entire spike protein, and the dominant responses were in regions 160-218 and 743-854. After two AZD1222 doses, both the breadth and the depth of spike-specific TCRs were significantly higher than at day 0 and than in MenACWY recipients. Conclusions about previously exposed vaccinees are limited because only six or seven AZD1222 recipients were SARS-CoV-2 seropositive at baseline. Because no day 14 peak-response samples were available, the repertoires could be characterized only after the peak T cell response. Participants were mostly white British, with more females than males. The authors suggested clonal diversity may have been underestimated.

The time point label, as the study defines it: baseline before first vaccination. Samples from vaccinated people were obtained from the UK trials COV001 and COV002, which included a single-blind randomized controlled phase 2/3 trial of AZD1222 (ChAdOx1 nCoV-19) in healthy adults. For TCRbeta chain sequencing, PBMC samples from trial participants were taken at day 0 and at day 28 after the second dose. The sample in question was peripheral blood, obtained on day 0 of AZD1222 vaccination. The sequence joins TRBV4-3 to TRBJ1-2, with the identity of the D gene unclear. The source is an adult in good health. CDR3 sequence: CASTNGVAGAPLGYTF. In nucleotides, the sequence is TGCGCCAGCACGAACGGTGTGGCCGGCGCCCCCCTGGGCTACACCTTC.